These T cell receptor beta chains were read from a single sample in a study of T cells in Graves' hyperthyroidism and ophthalmopathy. TCRdb re-derived calls from the multiplex PCR reads in MiXCR, one entry per CDR3 protein. The table lists 400,000 or so distinct CDR3 sequences, 13% to 15% of them singletons. Material: blood. The receptors shown here come from a woman between 25 and 40 years old with Graves' ophthalmopathy. Each CDR3 is given with its conserved first and last residue. A D gene is named only where the DNA matches it firmly. Rows give clone size only sometimes, using once, few, many, or a class for an expanded clone.

-	TRBV6-1	many	TRBJ2-2	CASNFSPWGNTGELFF	TGTGCCAGCAATTTTTCCCCCTGGGGGAACACCGGGGAGCTGTTTTTT
-	TRBV28	many	TRBJ1-1	CASSGAVARMNTEAFF	TGTGCCAGCAGCGGAGCTGTGGCCCGAATGAACACTGAAGCTTTCTTT
-	TRBV20-1	few	TRBJ2-2	CSAKIWGRGTGELFF	TGCAGTGCTAAGATCTGGGGGCGGGGCACCGGGGAGCTGTTTTTT
-	TRBV6-4	few	TRBJ2-1	CASSDSGTNEQFF	TGTGCCAGCAGTGACTCAGGAACCAATGAGCAGTTCTTC
TRBD2	TRBV27	-	TRBJ2-5	CASSLASGAQYF	TGTGCCAGCAGTCTGGCTAGCGGGGCCCAGTACTTC
-	TRBV2	-	TRBJ2-3	CASLRWGSTDTQYF	TGTGCCAGTCTCCGTTGGGGTTCCACAGATACGCAGTATTTT
-	TRBV11-2	few	TRBJ1-3	CASSPNLSGNTIYF	TGTGCCAGCAGCCCCAATCTCTCTGGAAACACCATATATTTT
TRBD1	TRBV28	many	TRBJ1-5	CASRDRERSSSNQPQHF	TGTGCCAGCAGAGACAGGGAACGGTCCTCTAGCAATCAGCCCCAGCATTTT
TRBD2	TRBV9	many	TRBJ2-5	CASSVGVAGAIETQYF	TGTGCCAGCAGCGTAGGGGTAGCGGGGGCCATAGAGACCCAGTACTTC
TRBD2	TRBV2	many	TRBJ2-5	CASGGLAAQETQYF	TGTGCCAGCGGTGGGCTAGCGGCGCAAGAGACCCAGTACTTC
TRBD2	TRBV20-1	few	TRBJ2-7	CSARRGLAGVFAPYEQYF	TGCAGTGCTAGAAGGGGACTAGCGGGAGTCTTTGCCCCCTACGAGCAGTACTTC
TRBD1	TRBV2	many	TRBJ1-6	CASTGQGANSPLHF	TGTGCCAGCACCGGACAGGGGGCGAATTCACCCCTCCACTTT
-	TRBV20-1	many	TRBJ1-4	CSARDPAHPNEKLFF	TGCAGTGCTAGAGATCCCGCCCATCCCAATGAAAAACTGTTTTTT
-	TRBV11-2	many	TRBJ1-4	CASSLEIGEKLFF	TGTGCCAGCAGCTTAGAGATAGGTGAAAAACTGTTTTTT
-	TRBV3-1	many	TRBJ2-7	CASSLGHSYEQYF	TGTGCCAGCAGCCTCGGACACTCATACGAGCAGTACTTC
TRBD2	TRBV7-8	many	TRBJ2-5	CASSLAPSGGAGETQYF	TGTGCCAGCAGCTTAGCACCTAGCGGGGGGGCGGGGGAGACCCAGTACTTC
TRBD1	TRBV18	many	TRBJ2-7	CASSPPTGVHEQYF	TGTGCCAGCTCACCACCGACAGGGGTCCACGAGCAGTACTTC
-	TRBV7-6	many	TRBJ2-7	CASSLDEGSYEQYF	TGTGCCAGCAGCCTTGACGAGGGCTCCTACGAGCAGTACTTC
TRBD1	TRBV19	-	TRBJ2-7	CASSSGQGYIYEQYF	TGTGCCAGTAGTTCCGGACAGGGATACATCTACGAGCAGTACTTC
-	TRBV12-3/TRBV12-4	many	TRBJ2-1	CASTPLGPYNEQFF	TGTGCCAGCACTCCCCTTGGACCCTACAATGAGCAGTTCTTC
-	TRBV28	many	TRBJ2-7	CASSLAQGNYEQYF	TGTGCCAGCAGTTTAGCCCAGGGGAACTACGAGCAGTACTTC
-	TRBV19	-	TRBJ2-1	CASSLQAGMNEQFF	TGTGCCAGTAGTCTACAGGCCGGGATGAATGAGCAGTTCTTC
-	TRBV14	once	TRBJ2-3	CASSFKTTYDNTDTQYF	TGTGCCAGCAGCTTCAAGACGACGTACGATAACACAGATACGCAGTATTTT
TRBD2	TRBV28	many	TRBJ2-3	CASSLLAGGPYYTQYF	TGTGCCAGCAGTTTGTTGGCGGGGGGGCCGTACTATACGCAGTATTTT
-	TRBV7-6	medium-sized	TRBJ2-7	CASSPRQTRVYEQYF	TGTGCCAGCAGCCCCCGGCAGACTAGGGTCTACGAGCAGTACTTC
TRBD2	TRBV12-3/TRBV12-4	many	TRBJ2-7	CASMKSSGDRGYEQYF	TGTGCCAGCATGAAGTCGAGCGGGGACCGAGGCTACGAGCAGTACTTC
TRBD1	TRBV20-1	-	TRBJ1-2	CSAQGGGARGYTF	TGCAGTGCTCAGGGAGGGGGCGCGCGGGGCTACACCTTC
-	TRBV3-1	many	TRBJ1-5	CASSPSLGQPQHF	TGTGCCAGCAGCCCTTCCCTCGGGCAGCCCCAGCATTTT
TRBD2	TRBV30	many	TRBJ2-5	CAWSLQRGSRTQYF	TGTGCCTGGAGTCTCCAGCGGGGGAGCCGGACCCAGTACTTC
TRBD1	TRBV5-4	-	TRBJ1-4	CASSPQGAREKLFF	TGTGCCAGCAGCCCTCAGGGGGCGCGGGAAAAACTGTTTTTT
-	TRBV29-1	-	TRBJ2-7	CSVVLGHRKLYEQYF	TGCAGCGTTGTGTTAGGACACCGAAAACTCTACGAGCAGTACTTC
TRBD1	TRBV30	many	TRBJ1-4	CAWRGTGGDWYEKLFF	TGTGCCTGGAGAGGGACAGGGGGCGATTGGTATGAAAAACTGTTTTTT
TRBD1	TRBV10-3	many	TRBJ2-2	CAIRGQGTGELFF	TGTGCCATCAGGGGACAGGGCACCGGGGAGCTGTTTTTT
TRBD1	TRBV9	-	TRBJ1-3	CASSAETGGFGNTIYF	TGTGCCAGCAGCGCCGAGACAGGGGGCTTTGGAAACACCATATATTTT
TRBD1	TRBV12-3/TRBV12-4	many	TRBJ1-5	CASRVTGGQPQHF	TGTGCCAGCAGGGTCACAGGGGGTCAGCCCCAGCATTTT
-	TRBV6-1	-	TRBJ1-5	CASSKLGTPSNQPQHF	TGTGCCAGCAGCAAGCTTGGGACACCTAGCAATCAGCCCCAGCATTTT
-	TRBV20-1	-	TRBJ2-7	CSAREVRTPIHEQYF	TGCAGTGCTAGAGAAGTTCGGACACCAATCCACGAGCAGTACTTC
-	TRBV5-1	many	TRBJ2-5	CASSLRTRGKETQYF	TGCGCCAGCAGCTTGAGGACCCGGGGGAAAGAGACCCAGTACTTC
TRBD1	TRBV19	-	TRBJ2-7	CASSIRGTVYEQYF	TGTGCCAGTAGTATAAGGGGGACAGTCTACGAGCAGTACTTC
TRBD1	TRBV4-1	-	TRBJ1-3	CASSLGTGAGNTIYF	TGCGCCAGCAGCCTTGGGACAGGGGCTGGAAACACCATATATTTT
-	TRBV20-1	few	TRBJ2-1	CSAPGWRGWHEQFF	TGCAGTGCACCCGGGTGGAGGGGGTGGCATGAGCAGTTCTTC
-	TRBV9	-	TRBJ2-1	CASSGSRDTPYNKQFF	TGTGCCAGCAGCGGCTCCCGGGACACCCCCTACAATAAGCAGTTCTTC
TRBD2	TRBV12-5	-	TRBJ2-3	CASGSQRGVADTQYF	TGTGCTAGTGGTTCCCAGCGGGGGGTAGCAGATACGCAGTATTTT
TRBD1	TRBV6-1	many	TRBJ2-5	CASSTRTGWKETQYF	TGTGCCAGCAGTACCCGGACAGGGTGGAAAGAGACCCAGTACTTC
-	TRBV9	-	TRBJ2-3	CASSVDNRDTQYF	TGTGCCAGCAGCGTGGACAATCGGGATACGCAGTATTTT
TRBD1	TRBV19	-	TRBJ1-5	CASSPGAGGYSNQPQHF	TGTGCCAGTAGCCCTGGAGCAGGGGGCTATAGCAATCAGCCCCAGCATTTT
TRBD2	TRBV20-1	many	TRBJ2-7	CSARRFAGGAYEQYF	TGCAGTGCTAGACGATTCGCGGGGGGTGCTTACGAGCAGTACTTC
TRBD2	TRBV20-1	many	TRBJ2-2	CSARLAGERKGELFF	TGCAGTGCGCGACTAGCGGGGGAGCGTAAGGGGGAGCTGTTTTTT
TRBD2	TRBV6-1	many	TRBJ2-7	CASSGRTSGGDGQYF	TGTGCCAGCAGTGGAAGGACTAGCGGGGGAGATGGGCAGTACTTC
TRBD1	TRBV6-1	many	TRBJ1-1	CASTNRQGSLLNTEAFF	TGTGCCAGCACCAACAGACAGGGGTCTCTCCTGAACACTGAAGCTTTCTTT
-	TRBV7-9	-	TRBJ2-7	CASSLVLGRSYEQYF	TGTGCCAGCAGCTTAGTTCTAGGCAGATCCTACGAGCAGTACTTC
TRBD1	TRBV12-5	many	TRBJ2-7	CPKGACLYEQYF	TGTCCCAAGGGGGCATGTCTCTACGAGCAGTACTTC
-	TRBV9	-	TRBJ1-2	CASKARHYGYTF	TGTGCCAGCAAGGCACGGCACTATGGCTACACCTTC
TRBD1	TRBV5-8	many	TRBJ1-5	CASSLSQGVNQPQHF	TGTGCCAGCAGCTTGTCACAGGGGGTGAATCAGCCCCAGCATTTT